The clone carrying this TCR beta chain appeared a few times. The CDR3 covers 17 residues. In germline, CDR1 is SGHVS, CDR2 FQNEAQ. V shed 1 base and J 4 bases; nucleotides not matched to a gene: 6. The sample belongs to a study of blood T cells in healthy people across ages. Study information: Per every two T cells, about one barcoded beta molecule was captured by template switching.

Primed by a sample-barcoded 5' primer and a J-beta primer mix, a second PCR proceeded for about 6 to 12 cycles. TCRdb re-derived calls from the 5' RACE reads in MiXCR, one entry per CDR3 protein. The repertoire has about 500,000 distinct CDR3 sequences, about 25% of them found once; the top ten carry less than 9%. Aged roughly 6 to 90, donors were systemically healthy Caucasians from Russia. Collection of 8.5 to 10 milliliters of peripheral blood was performed for each donor. This same sample was also part of a study on T cells of mothers and their children. That study adds: It was found that thymic selection shapes TCR recombination output similarly in related and unrelated pairs.

What was sequenced was blood. This chain connects TRBV7-8 to TRBJ2-1; 11 positions agree with TRBD2. This clonotype originated in a boy younger than 18 in good health. The CDR3 region is CASSLVGLAAMYNEQFF. The CDR3 DNA reads as TGTGCCAGCAGCTTAGTGGGACTAGCGGCAATGTACAATGAGCAGTTCTTC.